One and the same sample provided the 30 T cell receptor beta chains below, sequenced in a study of beta chain features in type 1 diabetes. The study reverse transcribed the entire isolated RNA, so it sequenced expressed TCRB transcripts. Produced via immunoSEQ multiplex PCR; TCRdb's table is partial and in-frame only. This sample has over 100,000 clones, with almost 40% found just once. Sequencing was done on a sample of stem cell memory CD4+ T cells from blood. The receptors were sampled from a young woman in good health.

In this sample, this clone turned up a few times. V is TRBV7-3 and J is TRBJ2-3, with TRBD2 matching over 10 bases. V lost 2 bases, J lost 5 bases, and 7 bases stayed unmatched. CDR1 and CDR2 (germline): SGHTA, FQGTGA. The CDR3 extends over 16 amino acids. The CDR3 region is CASSLEREGLGDTQYF. CDR3 coding DNA: TGTGCCAGCAGCTTAGAGCGGGAGGGCCTTGGAGATACGCAGTATTTT. Complete variable domain (other parts from reference TRBV7-3 and TRBJ2-3): GAGVSQTPSNKVTEKGKYVELRCDPISGHTALYWYRQSLGQGPEFLIYFQGTGAADDSGLPNDRFFAVRPEGSVSTLKIQRTERGDSAVYLCASSLEREGLGDTQYFGPGTRLTVL.

This clone was picked up a small number of times. The genes are TRBV18 and TRBJ1-1; 11 bases are shared with TRBD1. The J segment lost 6 bases and the V segment lost 6 bases, leaving 15 bases of the junction unmatched. The CDR3 extends over 17 amino acids. The V gene's germline CDR1 is KGHSH and CDR2 LQKENI. The CDR3 is CASSPTRDRTGGSEAFF. For the CDR3, the DNA is TGTGCCAGCTCCCCGACCAGGGATAGGACAGGGGGCTCTGAAGCTTTCTTT.

The chain combines TRBV30 with TRBJ2-2; D perhaps matches TRBD1 (5 bases). V lost 4 bases and J lost 3, with 15 bases in between. This CDR3 is 15 amino acids long. Germline assignment: CDR1 GTSNPN and CDR2 SVGIG (reference sequence). The CDR3 here is CAWIPRAGYTGELFF. CDR3 nucleotides: TGTGCCTGGATCCCCCGGGCAGGGTACACCGGGGAGCTGTTTTTT.

The chain recombines TRBV5-1 with TRBJ2-7, with D perhaps TRBD2 (6 bases). V was shortened by 6 bases and J by 3 bases, with 16 bases between the two germline ends. The CDR3 runs 14 residues. In germline, CDR1 is SGHRS, CDR2 YFSETQ. Here the CDR3 reads CASMNSGYNYEQYF. CDR3 in DNA: TGCGCCAGCATGAATAGCGGCTATAACTACGAGCAGTACTTC.

This clone was seen more than once but under ten times. The junction differs from germline at one of its ends, possibly a read error. This chain joins TRBV28 and TRBJ1-3, with D tentatively TRBD1 (5 bases). CDR3 size: 14 residues. The germline V gene has CDR1 MDHEN and CDR2 SYDVKM. CDR3 sequence (DNA): TGTGCCAGCAGTTTATCAGCATCCAGGGACTCCCCTGTTTTT. It translates to CASSLSASRDSPVF.

There are a few counts of this clone. V gene TRBV5-1 combines with J gene TRBJ2-3; D might be TRBD2 (6 bases). The V and J ends lost 0 bases and 3 bases respectively, with 11 bases between them. Per germline, CDR1 SGHRS and CDR2 YFSETQ. This CDR3 is 15 amino acids long. CDR3 in DNA: TGCGCCAGCAGCTTGGGCGGGGCCCTTACAGATACGCAGTATTTT. Residues: CASSLGGALTDTQYF.

J is TRBJ2-5 and V is TRBV2; 8 nucleotides agree with TRBD2. Judging by the DNA end, TRBJ2-7 fits better; the J call may be wrong. Germline V gene sequence: CDR1 SNHLY, CDR2 FYNNEI. This CDR3 region has 12 residues. CDR3 residues: CATRTSFTEQYF. In DNA, the CDR3 is TGTGCCACCCGGACTAGCTTTACCGAGCAGTACTTC.

V and J are TRBV29-1 and TRBJ2-7, with a tentative D call TRBD1 (6 bases). This CDR3 contains 14 residues. Germline V gene data show CDR1 as SQVTM and CDR2 as ANQGSEA. V lost 4 bases to trimming and J lost 2 bases, with 15 bases between them. The CDR3 DNA reads as TGCAGCGTTGGAGTGAGGGGGTCCCCCTACGAGCAGTACTTC. Translating gives CSVGVRGSPYEQYF.

The chain uses TRBV4-3 and TRBJ1-5; D remains unclear. V lost 1 base and J lost 2, with 12 bases in between. The CDR3 length is 16 residues. Germline values: CDR1 LGHNA, CDR2 YSLEER. The CDR3 protein is CASSQVIDTGNQPQHF. In nucleotides, the CDR3 is TGCGCCAGCAGCCAAGTAATAGACACGGGCAATCAGCCCCAGCATTTT.

This clone appeared once. The V call is TRBV4-2, the J call TRBJ1-1; 8 nucleotides align to TRBD1. Germline V CDR1 and CDR2: LGHNA, YNFKEQ. The CDR3 consists of 15 residues. Losses at the gene ends were 5 bases for V and 3 bases for J; bases not matched to a gene: 8. CDR3 nucleotides: TGTGCCAGCAGCTTCTGGACAGGGAGTGACACTGAAGCTTTCTTT. Translating it yields CASSFWTGSDTEAFF.

The chain has TRBV28 and TRBJ1-2; 7 nucleotides line up with TRBD1. Germline V gives CDR1 MDHEN, CDR2 SYDVKM. V trimming: 7 bases; J trimming: 6 bases; junction bases outside the gene matches: 11. This CDR3 spans 14 amino acids. The CDR3 DNA sequence: TGTGCCAGCACCTCGACAGGGCCCCCGCATGGCTACACCTTC. Amino acids: CASTSTGPPHGYTF.

V is TRBV5-1 and J is TRBJ2-5; 7 bases map to TRBD2. The ends lost 2 bases at V and 5 bases at J; junction bases unmatched: 9. Germline V gives CDR1 SGHRS, CDR2 YFSETQ. CDR3 size: 15 residues. The CDR3 nucleotides read TGCGCCAGCAGCTTTGAGGCCATCGGGGGGGAGACCCAGTACTTC. This translates into CASSFEAIGGETQYF.

This clone was seen more than once but under ten times. This sequence joins TRBV5-1 and TRBJ2-7, with TRBD1 identical over 9 bases. V lost 5 bases to trimming and J lost 7 bases; unmatched junction nucleotides: 10. Germline V CDR1 and CDR2: SGHRS, YFSETQ. CDR3 length: 14 residues. The CDR3 region has the DNA TGCGCCAGCAGAATACAGGGGGCGCGAGGGGAGCAGTACTTC. This encodes CASRIQGARGEQYF.

The chain carries TRBV6-5 and TRBJ2-3; no firm D call. This CDR3 has 13 amino acids. The germline V gene has CDR1 MNHEY and CDR2 SVGAGI. V was cut by 2 bases and J by 3 bases, with 6 bases left in between. CDR3 sequence reads: CASSYALTDTQYF. DNA for the CDR3: TGTGCCAGCAGTTACGCTCTAACAGATACGCAGTATTTT.

J is TRBJ2-1 and V is TRBV5-1; 8 bases map to TRBD1. The length of the CDR3 is 14 residues. V gave up 3 bases and J gave up 7 bases; unmatched junction bases: 6. Germline V gene lookup returns CDR1 SGHRS and CDR2 YFSETQ. The CDR3 loop reads CASSSQGAENEQFF. For the CDR3, the DNA is TGCGCCAGCAGCTCTCAGGGGGCGGAGAATGAGCAGTTCTTC.

The chain recombines TRBV18 with TRBJ2-7; D may be TRBD1 (5 bases). V lost 4 bases and J lost 4, with 11 bases in between. CDR1 and CDR2 (germline): KGHSH, LQKENI. The CDR3 runs 13 residues. For the CDR3, the DNA is TGTGCCAGCTCACAGGACATGATTTACGAGCAGTACTTC. Translated, it gives CASSQDMIYEQYF.

CDR3: CASSRAAGSLAESTDTQYF. CDR3 DNA sequence: TGCGCCAGCAGCCGGGCAGCGGGGTCCCTAGCGGAAAGCACAGATACGCAGTATTTT. The chain couples TRBV5-1 to TRBJ2-3; 7 bases are shared with TRBD2. With 4 bases clipped from V and 0 bases from J, the junction kept 17 bases outside the gene matches. CDR3 length equals 19 residues. Germline CDR1 and CDR2: SGHRS and YFSETQ.

This chain connects TRBV2 to TRBJ1-5; 7 bases map to TRBD1. The junction had 10 bases not matched to a gene; V was cut back by 6 bases and J by 8 bases. Germline lookup yields CDR1 SNHLY and CDR2 FYNNEI. This CDR3 region has 14 residues. CDR3 in amino acids: CASRLNRGGEPQHF. The CDR3 nucleotides are TGTGCCAGCAGGCTGAACAGGGGAGGAGAGCCCCAGCATTTT.

This clone was seen a few times. Other nucleotide sequences from this sample produce the same CDR3. The V call is TRBV29-1, the J call TRBJ2-7; 14 bases are shared with TRBD2. Germline V gene lookup returns CDR1 SQVTM and CDR2 ANQGSEA. V trimming: 7 bases; J trimming: 3 bases; junction bases outside the gene matches: 2. This CDR3 is built from 13 residues. In DNA form, the CDR3 reads TGCAGCGCAGGACTAGCGGGAGGCTACGAGCAGTACTTC. It is translated as CSAGLAGGYEQYF.

The gene calls are TRBV7-9 and TRBJ2-1, with no clear D. The germline gives CDR1 SEHNR, CDR2 FQNEAQ (reference sequence). The CDR3 loop spans 14 amino acids. The germline V and J ends were trimmed by 7 bases and 0 bases, with 10 bases remaining between them. CDR3 region: CASKRPNSYNEQFF. CDR3 nucleotide sequence: TGTGCCAGCAAGAGGCCTAACTCCTACAATGAGCAGTTCTTC.

The chain is built from TRBV15 and TRBJ1-2; D unclear. The V gene's germline CDR1 is LNHNV and CDR2 YYDKDF (reference sequence). V was clipped by 0 bases and J by 4 bases, with 9 bases between them. The CDR3 runs 14 residues. This CDR3 reads CATSRDRGGYGYTF. CDR3 nucleotides: TGTGCCACCAGCAGAGATCGAGGAGGCTATGGCTACACCTTC.

This clone has a handful of counts. The gene calls are TRBV7-2 and TRBJ2-2, with 9 bases matching TRBD2. There are 15 residues in the CDR3. The germline V gene has CDR1 SGHTA and CDR2 FQGNSA. After removal of 6 bases from V and 7 bases from J, the junction contained 9 bases not matched to a gene. CDR3 DNA: TGTGCCAGCAGTCCTAGCGGGGTGGAAAACGGGGAGCTGTTTTTT. Its protein is CASSPSGVENGELFF.

The chain links TRBV4-2 to TRBJ1-4; TRBD1 aligns across 10 bases. J gave up 7 bases and V 2 bases, and 4 bases lay outside the gene matches. In germline, CDR1 is LGHNA, CDR2 YNFKEQ. The CDR3 is 15 residues long. The DNA of the CDR3 is TGTGCCAGCAGCCAAACCGGGACAGGGGCTGAAAAACTGTTTTTT. It specifies CASSQTGTGAEKLFF.

The CDR3: CASSLVPAHSEAFF. The CDR3 nucleotides are TGTGCCAGCAGCTTAGTTCCGGCCCACAGTGAAGCTTTCTTT. The chain has TRBV7-9 and TRBJ1-1; D unclear. Germline CDR1 is SEHNR and CDR2 is FQNEAQ (reference sequence). Trimming stripped 1 base from V and 7 bases from J, with 13 bases between. The CDR3 covers 14 residues.

V is TRBV5-1 and J is TRBJ2-1, with 9 bases lining up with TRBD2. V shed 0 bases and J 10 bases; nucleotides not matched to a gene: 11. The CDR3 has 16 residues. Germline-derived CDR1 and CDR2 are SGHRS and YFSETQ. The CDR3 coding sequence is TGCGCCAGCAGCTTGGCCGGCACTAGCGGGTTGAAGGAGCAGTTCTTC. This encodes CASSLAGTSGLKEQFF. Based on the CDR3 plus reference TRBV5-1 and TRBJ2-1, the full variable domain is KAGVTQTPRYLIKTRGQQVTLSCSPISGHRSVSWYQQTPGQGLQFLFEYFSETQRNKGNFPGRFSGRQFSNSRSEMNVSTLELGDSALYLCASSLAGTSGLKEQFFGPGTRLTVL.

The V call is TRBV28, the J call TRBJ1-5; a possible D gene is TRBD1 (6 bases). CDR1 is MDHEN, CDR2 SYDVKM, per germline. V gave up 7 bases and J gave up 2 bases, with 15 bases separating them. This CDR3 comprises 15 residues. The CDR3 DNA reads TGTGCCAGCACCACGGAGGGGGGGGGCAATCAGCCCCAGCATTTT. It yields the protein CASTTEGGGNQPQHF.

The chain links TRBV4-3 to TRBJ1-3, with 7 bases that match TRBD1. This CDR3 contains 18 residues. Germline trimming cut 1 base from V and 0 bases from J; bases unmatched to any gene: 9. CDR1 is LGHNA, CDR2 YSLEER, per germline. The CDR3 here is CASSQVFGTVSSGNTIYF. The DNA for the CDR3 is TGCGCCAGCAGCCAAGTCTTCGGGACAGTGAGCTCTGGAAACACCATATATTTT.

This clone was seen a few times. V gene TRBV19 combines with J gene TRBJ2-7; 10 nucleotides align to TRBD2. CDR3 length: 14 amino acids. V lost 3 bases, J lost 6 bases, and 5 bases stayed unmatched. Germline CDR1 and CDR2: LNHDA and SQIVND (reference sequence). CDR3 residues: CASSIASGSLEQYF. The CDR3 nucleotides read TGTGCCAGTAGTATCGCTAGCGGGAGCCTCGAGCAGTACTTC.

The chain couples TRBV6-1 to TRBJ2-1; TRBD2 matches at 8 bases. The junction had 9 bases not matched to a gene; V was cut back by 7 bases and J by 4 bases. This CDR3 has 15 amino acids. Per germline, CDR1 MNHNS and CDR2 SASEGT. The CDR3: CASKRAGGAYNEQFF. CDR3 nucleotides: TGTGCCAGCAAGAGGGCGGGAGGCGCGTACAATGAGCAGTTCTTC.

The V and J genes are TRBV20-1 and TRBJ2-7; no clear D. CDR1 is DFQATT, CDR2 SNEGSKA, per germline (reference sequence). Trimming removed 0 bases at V and 6 bases at J, with 6 bases between. The CDR3 contains 11 residues. CDR3: CSARDPTEQYF. The CDR3 DNA is TGCAGTGCTAGAGATCCTACCGAGCAGTACTTC.